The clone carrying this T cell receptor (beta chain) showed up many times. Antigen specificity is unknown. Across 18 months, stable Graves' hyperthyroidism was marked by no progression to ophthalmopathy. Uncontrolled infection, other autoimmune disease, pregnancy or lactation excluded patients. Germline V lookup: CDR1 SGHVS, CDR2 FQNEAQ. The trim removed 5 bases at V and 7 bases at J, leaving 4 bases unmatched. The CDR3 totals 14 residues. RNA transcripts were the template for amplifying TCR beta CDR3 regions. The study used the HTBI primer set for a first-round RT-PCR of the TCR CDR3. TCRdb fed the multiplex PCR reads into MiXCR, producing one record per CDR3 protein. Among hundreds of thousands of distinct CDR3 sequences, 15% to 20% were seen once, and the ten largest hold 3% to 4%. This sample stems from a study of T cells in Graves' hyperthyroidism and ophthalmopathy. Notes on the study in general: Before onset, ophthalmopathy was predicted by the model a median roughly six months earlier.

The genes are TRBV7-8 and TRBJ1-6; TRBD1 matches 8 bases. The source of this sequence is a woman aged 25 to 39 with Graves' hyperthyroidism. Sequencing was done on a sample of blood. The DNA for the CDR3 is TGTGCCAGCAGCACGACAGGGGACAATTCACCCCTCCACTTT. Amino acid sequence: CASSTTGDNSPLHF.